The table lists the clone carrying this TCR beta chain with a few counts. Its cognate antigen is unknown. The sample belongs to a study of identical twins. V was pared by 4 bases and J by 0 bases, with 13 bases between. Germline V lookup: CDR1 ENHRY, CDR2 SYGVKD. There are 16 residues in the CDR3. Study-wide results and limits: Cord blood's abundant beta clonotypes had fewer insertions, unlike memory repertoires.

One entry per CDR3 protein, called by TCRdb with MiXCR from the 5' RACE reads. This table has 210,000 or so distinct CDR3 sequences, around 15% appearing once. There were only healthy Caucasians among the donors. The sample was also linked to a second study, of T cells expressing NK-cell markers.

This chain connects TRBV10-3 to TRBJ2-1; no firm D call. Sequenced sample: CD8+ T cells sorted from blood. The clonotype was recovered from a woman between 18 and 29 years old in good health. The CDR3 nucleotides read TGTGCCATCAGTGTAAGGCTCGAGAGCTCCTACAATGAGCAGTTCTTC. Protein product: CAISVRLESSYNEQFF.